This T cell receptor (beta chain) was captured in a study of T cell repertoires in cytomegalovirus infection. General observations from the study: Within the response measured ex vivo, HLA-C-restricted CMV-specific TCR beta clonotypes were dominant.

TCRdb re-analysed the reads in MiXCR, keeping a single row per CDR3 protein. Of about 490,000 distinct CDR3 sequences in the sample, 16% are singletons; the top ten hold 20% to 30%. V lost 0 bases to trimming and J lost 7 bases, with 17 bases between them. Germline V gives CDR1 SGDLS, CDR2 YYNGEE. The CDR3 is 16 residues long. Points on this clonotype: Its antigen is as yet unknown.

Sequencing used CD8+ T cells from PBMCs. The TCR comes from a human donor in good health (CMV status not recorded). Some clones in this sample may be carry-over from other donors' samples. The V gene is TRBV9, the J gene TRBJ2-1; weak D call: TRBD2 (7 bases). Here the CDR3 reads CASSVVDGGGLNEQFF. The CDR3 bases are TGTGCCAGCAGCGTAGTTGATGGCGGGGGCCTGAATGAGCAGTTCTTC.